These 18 T cell receptor beta chains originate from one sample sequenced in a study of CD8+CD57+ T cells in acquired aplastic anemia. Patients chosen for sequencing had shown CD8+CD57+ cell expansion by flow cytometry. TCR beta VDJ and CDR3 profiling used genomic DNA as template. MiXCR, applied by TCRdb to the reads, yields one record per CDR3 protein. The table lists 75,000 to 100,000 distinct CDR3 sequences, around two thirds of them singletons, with 65% in the top ten. Sequencing was carried out using sorted CD4+, CD8+, or CD8+CD57+ T cells (not recorded which) from PBMCs. The origin of the receptors is a human donor with aplastic anemia.

About this clonotype itself: A read error may account for a junction end that differs from germline. The gene calls are TRBV15 and TRBJ2-2; TRBD2 is a possible D gene (5 bases). This CDR3 spans 10 amino acids. CDR1 is LNHNV and CDR2 is YYDKDF in the germline V gene (reference sequence). The CDR3 nucleotides are TGTGCCACCTGGAACGGGAAGCTGTTTTTT. This gives the protein CATWNGKLFF.

This chain uses TRBV4-3 with TRBJ1-1; no definite D call. The V gene lost 1 base and the J gene lost 1 base, with 7 bases spanning the gap. Germline CDR1 is LGHNA and CDR2 is YSLEER. The CDR3 extends over 14 amino acids. CDR3 sequence: CASSQGVQNTEAFF. The CDR3 DNA reads TGCGCCAGCAGCCAAGGGGTCCAGAACACTGAAGCTTTCTTT.

Worth noting for this clonotype: An end of the junction differs from the germline gene, which may be a read error. The chain joins TRBV19 to TRBJ2-2; 9 bases are a match to TRBD1. The CDR3 has 16 amino acids. CDR1 is LNHDA, CDR2 SQIVND, per germline (reference sequence). CDR3 nucleotide sequence: TGTGCCAGTAGGGAACACAGGGGGCAGGGCACCGGGGAACTGTTTTTT. It encodes CASREHRGQGTGELFF.

This clonotype was counted ten times or more. V and J are TRBV7-9 and TRBJ2-2; D is unresolved. This CDR3 region has 14 residues. CDR1 and CDR2 from the germline V gene are SEHNR and FQNEAQ (reference sequence). V gave up 5 bases and J gave up 4 bases, with 11 bases separating them. CDR3: CASSHKGRTGELFF. CDR3 bases: TGTGCCAGCAGCCATAAAGGACGCACCGGGGAGCTGTTTTTT.

There are a few counts of this clonotype. This chain links TRBV30 with TRBJ2-1; no reliable D call. The CDR3 has 13 residues. V gave up 0 bases and J gave up 5 bases, with 8 bases separating them. Germline lookup yields CDR1 GTSNPN and CDR2 SVGIG (reference sequence). CDR3 loop: CAWSVFHDNEQFF. The CDR3 region has the DNA TGTGCCTGGAGTGTATTCCACGACAATGAGCAGTTCTTC.

With respect to this clonotype: One base away lies a much larger clone, so this may be a sequencing read error. The genes are TRBV6-5 and TRBJ1-4; D not resolved. Germline CDR1 is MNHEY and CDR2 is SVGAGI. This CDR3 contains 14 residues. The V end lost 2 bases, the J end lost 6 bases, and 10 bases lay between the germline ends. The CDR3 loop reads CASSYGEEYEKLFF. In nucleotides, the CDR3 is TGTGCCAGCAGTTACGGGGAAGAATATGAAAAACTGTTTTTT.

This rearrangement joins TRBV20-1 to TRBJ2-1; 7 nucleotides match TRBD1. CDR1 and CDR2 from the germline V gene are DFQATT and SNEGSKA (reference sequence). V dropped 0 bases and J dropped 4; count of bases not matched to a gene: 6. The CDR3 has 15 amino acids. CDR3 bases: TGCAGTGCTAGAGATCACAGGGGACCTTACAATGAGCAGTTCTTC. Its translation is CSARDHRGPYNEQFF.

This clonotype occurred once. This chain links TRBV15 with TRBJ2-5; D gene uncertain. CDR1 LNHNV and CDR2 YYDKDF come from the germline V gene (reference sequence). V was cut by 5 bases and J by 1 base, with 5 bases left in between. This CDR3 comprises 12 residues. The CDR3 loop reads CATSLTQETQYF. CDR3 bases: TGTGCCACCAGCCTTACCCAAGAGACCCAGTACTTC.

This clonotype was detected only a few times. The rearrangement uses TRBV15 and TRBJ1-1, with 8 bases lining up with TRBD1. V trimming: 2 bases; J trimming: 4 bases; junction bases outside the gene matches: 6. The V gene's germline CDR1 is LNHNV and CDR2 YYDKDF (reference sequence). The CDR3 length is 15 residues. CDR3 nucleotides: TGTGCCACCAGCAGATCCGACAGGGGAGGCACTGAAGCTTTCTTT. Protein: CATSRSDRGGTEAFF.

The chain employs TRBV7-8 and TRBJ2-1, with D unclear. Looked up from germline, CDR1 is SGHVS and CDR2 is FQNEAQ. Trimming stripped 1 base from V and 2 bases from J, with 6 bases between. This CDR3 contains 14 residues. The CDR3, as DNA: TGTGCCAGCAGCTTAGTGGGCACCTACAATGAGCAGTTCTTC. Its translation: CASSLVGTYNEQFF.

The V gene is TRBV29-1, the J gene TRBJ2-5; TRBD2 aligns across 7 bases. After removal of 3 bases from V and 1 base from J, the junction contained 11 bases not matched to a gene. The CDR3 runs to 16 residues. Per the germline V gene, CDR1 is SQVTM and CDR2 is ANQGSEA. Here the CDR3 reads CSVEFARGISQETQYF. CDR3 sequence (DNA): TGCAGCGTTGAGTTTGCGCGGGGGATTAGCCAAGAGACCCAGTACTTC.

J is TRBJ1-6 and V is TRBV7-8; D remains unclear. CDR3 size: 16 residues. Germline V lookup: CDR1 SGHVS, CDR2 FQNEAQ. Trimming took 6 bases from V and 6 from J, leaving 18 bases between them. CDR3 nucleotide sequence: TGTGCCAGCAGTTCCGGGAGGGCGCGACTTAATTCACCCCTCCACTTT. Its protein product is CASSSGRARLNSPLHF.

This clonotype has a count of ten or more. The chain carries TRBV20-1 and TRBJ2-1; D possibly uses TRBD1 or TRBD2 (5 bases each). Germline CDR1 and CDR2: DFQATT and SNEGSKA (reference sequence). The germline V and J ends were trimmed by 6 bases and 10 bases, with 16 bases remaining between them. This CDR3 is 12 amino acids long. CDR3 in amino acids: CSAPEEGLEQFF. The CDR3 bases are TGCAGTGCCCCTGAAGAGGGGCTGGAGCAGTTCTTC.

The rearrangement joins TRBV19 to TRBJ2-2; TRBD2 aligns across 10 bases. V was clipped by 9 bases and J by 8 bases; unmatched bases: 9. The CDR3 contains 14 residues. The germline gives CDR1 LNHDA, CDR2 SQIVND (reference sequence). The CDR3 loop reads CASKPGAGGGELFF. CDR3 sequence (DNA): TGTGCCAGCAAACCGGGAGCGGGAGGGGGGGAGCTGTTTTTT.

The CDR3 is CASSLQGYVYEQYF. In nucleotides, the CDR3 is TGTGCCAGCAGCTTACAGGGTTATGTCTACGAGCAGTACTTC. This rearrangement joins TRBV7-9 to TRBJ2-7; weak D call: TRBD1 (5 bases). The length of the CDR3 is 14 residues. Trimming removed 2 bases at V and 3 bases at J, with 11 bases between. Germline V gene data show CDR1 as SEHNR and CDR2 as FQNEAQ (reference sequence).

The rearrangement joins TRBV9 to TRBJ1-2; TRBD1 matches at 9 bases. V was pared by 5 bases and J by 4 bases, with 9 bases of the junction left unmatched. The length of the CDR3 is 15 residues. The germline V gene encodes CDR1 SGDLS and CDR2 YYNGEE. DNA for the CDR3: TGTGCCAGCAGTTCCCCGGGACAGGGTAGCTATGGCTACACCTTC. Translating gives CASSSPGQGSYGYTF.

The J gene is TRBJ1-3, the V gene TRBV11-1, with 7 bases matching TRBD1. The V gene end was trimmed by 4 bases and the J gene end by 2 bases; junction bases not matched to a gene: 8. The CDR3 runs to 16 residues. The V gene's germline CDR1 is SGHAT and CDR2 FQDESV (reference sequence). The CDR3 DNA sequence: TGTGCCAGCAGCTCCGACAGGGTCTCGGCTGGAAACACCATATATTTT. It specifies CASSSDRVSAGNTIYF. Full variable domain (remainder filled in from reference TRBV11-1 and TRBJ1-3): EAEVAQSPRYKITEKSQAVAFWCDPISGHATLYWYRQILGQGPELLVQFQDESVVDDSQLPKDRFSAERLKGVDSTLKIQPAELGDSAMYLCASSSDRVSAGNTIYFGEGSWLTVV.

As concerns this clonotype: Because the CDR3 is missing its conserved closing phenylalanine or tryptophan, this is likely a read error. This chain's CDR3 is CASSLNGETQYL. The CDR3 coding sequence is TGTGCTAGCAGCCTAAATGGAGAGACCCAGTACCTC. The V gene is TRBV7-7, the J gene TRBJ2-5; no firm D call. This CDR3 region has 12 residues. Germline-derived CDR1 and CDR2 are SSHAT and FNYEAQ (reference sequence).